Below, 18 T cell receptor beta chains from the same sample are listed, as sequenced in a study of long-term antiretroviral therapy in people with HIV. The libraries were made with immunoSEQ v3.0 at survey level. Method: immunoSEQ multiplex PCR; TCRdb's copy keeps in-frame clones and lacks some. The sample consists of 15,000 to 20,000 clones, more than 80% of them appearing once. The source material was unsorted PBMCs, sampled 0.3 years after starting antiretroviral therapy. Receptor source: a man aged 18 to 30 with HIV.

The chain uses TRBV2 and TRBJ2-2, with D perhaps matching TRBD1 (6 bases). Between the trimmed V and J ends, which lost 8 bases and 5 bases, there was a span of 9 bases. The germline gives CDR1 SNHLY, CDR2 FYNNEI. CDR3 size: 12 residues. The CDR3 DNA reads TGTGCCAGCCTGGACAGAACCGGGGAGCTGTTTTTT. Its translation: CASLDRTGELFF.

This chain links TRBV18 with TRBJ2-1; D is possibly TRBD1 (6 bases). The germline CDR1 and CDR2 sequences are KGHSH and LQKENI. Trimming shortened V by 6 bases and J by 5 bases, and 20 bases separated the two germline ends. The CDR3 loop spans 16 amino acids. CDR3 loop: CASSSQGSYQNNEQFF. The CDR3 DNA reads TGTGCCAGCTCGTCACAGGGTTCCTACCAAAACAATGAGCAGTTCTTC.

The rearrangement joins TRBV13 to TRBJ2-5; D unclear. The CDR3 totals 11 residues. Trimming cost V 4 bases and J 5 bases, with 5 bases left between them. The germline V gene encodes CDR1 PRHDT and CDR2 FYEKMQ (reference sequence). In DNA form, the CDR3 reads TGTGCCAGCAGCTCCGCGGAGACCCAGTACTTC. It yields the protein CASSSAETQYF.

This clone appeared once. The J gene is TRBJ1-3, the V gene TRBV6-1, with D maybe TRBD1 (6 bases). Germline V gene sequence: CDR1 MNHNS, CDR2 SASEGT. V lost 1 base to trimming and J lost 3 bases, with 13 bases between them. This CDR3 has 16 amino acids. CDR3: CASSEVRGGGGNTIYF. The CDR3, as DNA: TGTGCCAGCAGTGAAGTGAGGGGGGGCGGTGGAAACACCATATATTTT.

This rearrangement joins TRBV2 to TRBJ2-5; D possibly corresponds to TRBD1 (6 bases). The CDR3 loop spans 13 amino acids. The V gene's germline CDR1 is SNHLY and CDR2 FYNNEI. Deletions cut 7 bases from V and 3 bases from J, with 12 bases between. Here the CDR3 DNA reads TGTGCCAGCAACCAGGGGTTCGAAGAGACCCAGTACTTC. This translates into CASNQGFEETQYF. Full variable domain (rest looked up from reference TRBV2 and TRBJ2-5): EPEVTQTPSHQVTQMGQEVILRCVPISNHLYFYWYRQILGQKVEFLVSFYNNEISEKSEIFDDQFSVERPDGSNFTLKIRSTKLEDSAMYFCASNQGFEETQYFGPGTRLLVL.

The chain carries TRBV7-8 and TRBJ1-5; maybe TRBD1 (6 bases). The V and J ends lost 3 bases and 6 bases respectively, with 12 bases between them. This CDR3 has 14 residues. Germline V gene sequence: CDR1 SGHVS, CDR2 FQNEAQ. The CDR3 here is CASSFGRGVQPQHF. The DNA for the CDR3 is TGTGCCAGCAGCTTCGGCAGGGGTGTTCAGCCCCAGCATTTT.

The chain uses TRBV19 and TRBJ1-5; D is undetermined. The CDR3 runs 14 residues. CDR1 is LNHDA and CDR2 is SQIVND in the germline V gene (reference sequence). V dropped 1 base and J dropped 11 bases, with 15 bases sitting between them. The CDR3 spells CASSIGLFENTQHF. In nucleotides, the CDR3 is TGTGCCAGTAGTATAGGCCTTTTTGAGAACACCCAGCATTTT. Looking up the rest from reference TRBV19 and TRBJ1-5 gives the full variable domain: DGGITQSPKYLFRKEGQNVTLSCEQNLNHDAMYWYRQDPGQGLRLIYYSQIVNDFQKGDIAEGYSVSREKKESFPLTVTSAQKNPTAFYLCASSIGLFENTQHFGDGTRLSIL.

This rearrangement joins TRBV5-1 to TRBJ1-1; D gene unclear. V lost 1 base to trimming and J lost 4 bases, with 8 bases between them. The CDR3 consists of 13 residues. Germline V lookup: CDR1 SGHRS, CDR2 YFSETQ. CDR3 loop: CASSLSAGTEAFF. The CDR3 region has the DNA TGCGCCAGCAGCTTGTCAGCAGGCACTGAAGCTTTCTTT.

The gene calls are TRBV5-1 and TRBJ2-3; D possibly matches TRBD1 or TRBD2 (6 bases each). Germline V gene sequence: CDR1 SGHRS, CDR2 YFSETQ. Trimming cost V 1 base and J 13 bases, with 13 bases left between them. The CDR3 covers 12 residues. The CDR3 bases are TGCGCCAGCAGCTTGAGGGGGGCCGAGGAGTATTTT. Translated, it gives CASSLRGAEEYF.

This rearrangement joins TRBV27 to TRBJ1-5, with a possible D match to TRBD1 (6 bases). This CDR3 spans 13 amino acids. Between the trimmed V and J ends, which lost 5 bases and 5 bases, there was a span of 10 bases. Germline V gene data show CDR1 as MNHEY and CDR2 as SMNVEV (reference sequence). Written as DNA, the CDR3 is TGTGCCAGCAGTCGCGGACAGTATCAGCCCCAGCATTTT. As protein: CASSRGQYQPQHF.

The chain recombines TRBV27 with TRBJ1-4; tentative D call: TRBD1 (6 bases). Looked up from germline, CDR1 is MNHEY and CDR2 is SMNVEV (reference sequence). V was shortened by 5 bases and J by 6 bases, with 13 bases between the two germline ends. The CDR3 is 14 residues long. CDR3 in amino acids: CASSPGVQDEKLFF. The CDR3 nucleotides read TGTGCCAGCAGTCCAGGGGTGCAGGATGAAAAACTGTTTTTT. Together with reference TRBV27 and TRBJ1-4, the CDR3 gives the full variable domain: EAQVTQNPRYLITVTGKKLTVTCSQNMNHEYMSWYRQDPGLGLRQIYYSMNVEVTDKGDVPEGYKVSRKEKRNFPLILESPSPNQTSLYFCASSPGVQDEKLFFGSGTQLSVL.

V gene TRBV2 combines with J gene TRBJ2-1, with D unclear. Germline V gene sequence: CDR1 SNHLY, CDR2 FYNNEI. The V gene lost 0 bases and the J gene lost 8 bases, with 17 bases spanning the gap. CDR3 length: 16 residues. CDR3 protein: CASSEALQVFQYEQFF. CDR3 coding DNA: TGTGCCAGCAGTGAAGCGCTTCAGGTTTTCCAGTATGAGCAGTTCTTC.

The chain links TRBV7-3 to TRBJ2-1; 9 positions agree with TRBD1. The CDR3 is made up of 15 amino acids. J was trimmed by 4 bases and V by 5 bases; bases with no gene match: 6. Germline V CDR1 and CDR2: SGHTA, FQGTGA. CDR3 DNA: TGTGCCAGCAGCCTGACAGGGGGGGTTTACAATGAGCAGTTCTTC. Encoded protein: CASSLTGGVYNEQFF.

The chain recombines TRBV2 with TRBJ2-3, with D perhaps TRBD2 (5 bases). Per germline, CDR1 SNHLY and CDR2 FYNNEI. V shed 4 bases and J shed 4 bases, with 9 bases lying between them. CDR3 size: 13 residues. The CDR3 nucleotides read TGTGCCAGCAGTGTCGGTAGCGCAGATACGCAGTATTTT. As protein: CASSVGSADTQYF.

V usage is TRBV7-9 and J usage is TRBJ1-2; D unresolved. CDR1 SEHNR and CDR2 FQNEAQ come from the germline V gene (reference sequence). V lost 1 base and J lost 2, with 11 bases in between. This CDR3 has 15 amino acids. CDR3 amino acids: CASSLGHGTNYGYTF. As DNA, the CDR3 is TGTGCCAGCAGCTTAGGTCACGGAACGAACTATGGCTACACCTTC.

The rearrangement links TRBV9 to TRBJ2-5, with D tentatively TRBD2 (6 bases). The CDR3 is 17 amino acids. The ends were cut back, 5 bases at V and 1 base at J, with 21 bases in the middle. The germline V gene encodes CDR1 SGDLS and CDR2 YYNGEE. CDR3 bases: TGTGCCAGCAGTGGGGGGTATGGCCAAGACCTCCAAGAGACCCAGTACTTC. It translates to CASSGGYGQDLQETQYF.

The chain links TRBV5-8 to TRBJ1-4, with D perhaps TRBD1 (6 bases). V was pared by 4 bases and J by 17 bases, with 21 bases between. CDR1 and CDR2 (germline): SGHTS, YDEGEE. CDR3 length: 13 amino acids. CDR3 protein: CASSPGDKDLVFF. The CDR3 DNA follows: TGTGCCAGCAGCCCAGGGGACAAGGACCTAGTTTTTTTT.

CDR3 residues: CASSPKAVTDTGELFF. In nucleotides, the CDR3 is TGTGCCAGCTCACCAAAGGCAGTTACCGACACCGGGGAGCTGTTTTTT. The J gene is TRBJ2-2, the V gene TRBV18; D is ambiguous. Germline V CDR1 and CDR2: KGHSH, LQKENI. The CDR3 covers 16 residues. V lost 2 bases and J lost 3, with 13 bases in between.